The following is a TCR beta chain sequence with its context. These data belong to a study of OX40 agonist ivuxolimab in advanced cancers. Autoimmune disease history or systemic immunosuppression led to patients being barred. CDR1 is SGHNT and CDR2 is YYREEE in the germline V gene (reference sequence). V shed 3 bases and J 1 base; nucleotides not matched to a gene: 7. The CDR3 is made up of 16 amino acids. Assay used: immunoSEQ multiplex PCR; TCRdb lists only in-frame clones, some missing. The sample lists roughly 120,000 clones, around 91% occurring once. Sequenced material: CD4+ or CD8+ T cells sorted from blood, taken in a trial of the OX40 agonist ivuxolimab. V usage is TRBV5-4 and J usage is TRBJ2-1; TRBD1 aligns across 7 bases. The receptor comes from an adult with an advanced solid tumor such as melanoma, head and neck, liver or kidney cancer. The CDR3 loop is CASSSGQDVSYNEQFF. CDR3 DNA: TGTGCCAGCAGCTCCGGACAGGACGTGTCCTACAATGAGCAGTTCTTC.